The sequence of this T cell receptor (beta chain) was determined in a study of T cell responses to AZD1222 COVID-19 vaccine. In the study overall: Pooling covered second doses at about 4 or about 12 weeks. Study observations and caveats: The study sampled repertoires only after the peak T cell response. Spike-wide coverage was observed for vaccine-associated CD4 TCRs, with dominant responses at 160-218 and 743-854. The donors showed a predominance of white British ancestry and of females, with possible underestimation of clonal diversity.

The ends lost 9 bases at V and 0 bases at J; junction bases unmatched: 2. This CDR3 region has 14 residues. Germline assignment: CDR1 MDHEN and CDR2 SYDVKM. Notes on this clone: The antigen is undetermined.

Some clones are missing from TCRdb's copy, which holds only in-frame ones; the method was immunoSEQ multiplex PCR. The table records roughly 100,000 clones, 88% of them present only once. Source: peripheral blood, taken on day 0 of AZD1222 vaccination. This chain joins TRBV28 and TRBJ2-7, with 13 bases aligning to TRBD2. This clonotype originated in an adult in good health. The CDR3 nucleotides are TGTGCCAGTAGGACTAGCGGGAGCTCCTACGAGCAGTACTTC. It encodes CASRTSGSSYEQYF.